This TCR beta chain was documented in a study of T-cell reconstitution after alpha-beta-depleted transplantation in children. Unique molecular identifiers were used to barcode this TCRbeta library. TCRdb redid the calling of the PCR reads with MiXCR, one entry per CDR3 protein. The data hold approximately 400,000 distinct CDR3 sequences, with around 9.9% observed a single time. This CDR3 contains 12 residues. J gave up 14 bases and V 5 bases, and 11 bases lay outside the gene matches. Germline loops: CDR1 SQVTM, CDR2 ANQGSEA. This receptor was taken from a human donor who donated a stem cell graft to a child with acute myeloid leukemia. Sequenced here: PBMCs from the stem cell graft donor, sampled from the stem cell graft. The rearrangement uses TRBV29-1 and TRBJ2-1, with TRBD2 matching over 8 bases. The CDR3 reads CSVRGSGGVEFF. The CDR3 region has the DNA TGCAGCGTTAGAGGGAGCGGGGGTGTTGAGTTCTTC.